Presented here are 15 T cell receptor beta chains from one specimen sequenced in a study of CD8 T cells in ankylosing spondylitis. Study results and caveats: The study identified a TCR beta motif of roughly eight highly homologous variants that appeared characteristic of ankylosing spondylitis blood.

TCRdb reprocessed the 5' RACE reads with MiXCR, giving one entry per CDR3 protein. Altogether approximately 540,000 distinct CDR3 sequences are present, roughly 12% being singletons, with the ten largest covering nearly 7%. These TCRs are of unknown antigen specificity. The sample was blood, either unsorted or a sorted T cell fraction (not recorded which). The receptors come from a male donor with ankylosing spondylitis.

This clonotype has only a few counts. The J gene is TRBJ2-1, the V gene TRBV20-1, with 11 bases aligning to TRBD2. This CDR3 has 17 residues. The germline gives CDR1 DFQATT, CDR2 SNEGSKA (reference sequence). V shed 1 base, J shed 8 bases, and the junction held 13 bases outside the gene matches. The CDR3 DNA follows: TGCAGTGCTAGAGTTATAGCGGGAGGGCCGTTGGAAGATGAGCAGTTCTTC. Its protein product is CSARVIAGGPLEDEQFF.

The CDR3 sequence is CSAIPAGSAKNIQYF. The CDR3 bases are TGCAGTGCTATACCAGCAGGGTCTGCCAAAAACATTCAGTACTTC. The V gene is TRBV20-1, the J gene TRBJ2-4; possibly TRBD1 for D (5 bases). Germline V gene data show CDR1 as DFQATT and CDR2 as SNEGSKA (reference sequence). The CDR3 loop spans 15 amino acids. Trimming removed 4 bases at V and 1 base at J, with 14 bases between.

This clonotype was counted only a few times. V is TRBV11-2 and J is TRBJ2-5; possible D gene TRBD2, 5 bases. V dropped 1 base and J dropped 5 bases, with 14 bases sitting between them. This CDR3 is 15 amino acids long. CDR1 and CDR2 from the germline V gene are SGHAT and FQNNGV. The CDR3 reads CASSLVPPRGETQYF. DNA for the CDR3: TGTGCCAGCAGCTTAGTTCCGCCAAGAGGGGAGACCCAGTACTTC.

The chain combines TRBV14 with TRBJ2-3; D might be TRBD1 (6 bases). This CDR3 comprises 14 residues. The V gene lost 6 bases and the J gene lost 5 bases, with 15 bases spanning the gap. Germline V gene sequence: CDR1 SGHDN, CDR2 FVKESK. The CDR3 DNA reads TGTGCCAGCAGTCGAGACAGGTATCGAGATACGCAGTATTTT. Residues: CASSRDRYRDTQYF.

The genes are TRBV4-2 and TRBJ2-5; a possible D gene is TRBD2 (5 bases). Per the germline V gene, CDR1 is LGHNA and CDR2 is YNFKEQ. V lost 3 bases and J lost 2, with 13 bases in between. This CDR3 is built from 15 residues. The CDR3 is CASSQEVSEQETQYF. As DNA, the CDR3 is TGTGCCAGCAGCCAGGAGGTCAGCGAGCAAGAGACCCAGTACTTC.

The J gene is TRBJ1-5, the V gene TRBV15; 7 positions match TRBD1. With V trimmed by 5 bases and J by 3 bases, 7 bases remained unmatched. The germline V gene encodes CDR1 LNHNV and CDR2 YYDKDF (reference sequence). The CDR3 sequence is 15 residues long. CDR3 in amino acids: CATSGGQLLNQPQHF. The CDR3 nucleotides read TGTGCCACCAGCGGGGGACAGCTTCTCAATCAGCCCCAGCATTTT.

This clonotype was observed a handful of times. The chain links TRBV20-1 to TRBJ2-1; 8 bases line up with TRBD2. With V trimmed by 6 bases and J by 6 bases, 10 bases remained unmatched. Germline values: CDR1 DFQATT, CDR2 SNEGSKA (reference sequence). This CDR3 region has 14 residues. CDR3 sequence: CSAGSAGVSNEQFF. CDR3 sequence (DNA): TGCAGTGCAGGTTCAGCGGGAGTAAGCAATGAGCAGTTCTTC.

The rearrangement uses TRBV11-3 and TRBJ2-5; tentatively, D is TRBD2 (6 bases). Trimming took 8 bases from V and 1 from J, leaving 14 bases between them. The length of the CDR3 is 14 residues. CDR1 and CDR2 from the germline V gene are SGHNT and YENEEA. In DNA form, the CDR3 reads TGTGCCAGCTCCGGGACTCCGACCCAAGAGACCCAGTACTTC. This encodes CASSGTPTQETQYF.

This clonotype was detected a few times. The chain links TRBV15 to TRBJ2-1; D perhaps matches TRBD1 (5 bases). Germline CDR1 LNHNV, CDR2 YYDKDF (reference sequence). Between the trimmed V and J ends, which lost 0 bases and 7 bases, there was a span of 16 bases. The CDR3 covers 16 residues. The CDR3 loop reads CATSRDPWSKGNEQFF. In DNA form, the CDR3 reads TGTGCCACCAGCAGAGATCCGTGGTCCAAGGGGAATGAGCAGTTCTTC. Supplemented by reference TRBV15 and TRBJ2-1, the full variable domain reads DAMVIQNPRYQVTQFGKPVTLSCSQTLNHNVMYWYQQKSSQAPKLLFHYYDKDFNNEADTPDNFQSRRPNTSFCFLDIRSPGLGDTAMYLCATSRDPWSKGNEQFFGPGTRLTVL.

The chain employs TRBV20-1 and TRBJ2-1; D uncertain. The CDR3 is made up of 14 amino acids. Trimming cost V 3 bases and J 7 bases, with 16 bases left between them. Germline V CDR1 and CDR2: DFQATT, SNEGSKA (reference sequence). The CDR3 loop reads CSASGPDPWNEQFF. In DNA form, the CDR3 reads TGCAGTGCTAGTGGCCCCGACCCGTGGAATGAGCAGTTCTTC.

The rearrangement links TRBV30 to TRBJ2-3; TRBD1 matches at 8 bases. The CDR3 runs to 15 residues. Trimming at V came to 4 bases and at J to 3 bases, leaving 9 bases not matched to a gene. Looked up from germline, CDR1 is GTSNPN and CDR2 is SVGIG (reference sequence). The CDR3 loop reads CAWIFRDRRTDTQYF. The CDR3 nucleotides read TGTGCCTGGATCTTCCGGGACAGGAGAACAGATACGCAGTATTTT.

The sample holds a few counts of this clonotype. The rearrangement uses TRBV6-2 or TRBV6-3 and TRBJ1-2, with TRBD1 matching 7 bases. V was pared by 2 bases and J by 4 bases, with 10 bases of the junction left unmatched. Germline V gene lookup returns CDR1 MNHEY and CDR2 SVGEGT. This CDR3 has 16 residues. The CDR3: CASSYVQGTTGYGYTF. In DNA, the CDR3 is TGTGCCAGCAGTTACGTACAGGGGACCACCGGCTATGGCTACACCTTC.

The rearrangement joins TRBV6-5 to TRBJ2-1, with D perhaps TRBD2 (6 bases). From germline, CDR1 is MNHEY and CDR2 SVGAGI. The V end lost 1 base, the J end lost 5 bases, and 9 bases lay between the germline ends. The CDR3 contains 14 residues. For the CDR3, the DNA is TGTGCCAGCAGTTACTACGGGAGTAACAATGAGCAGTTCTTC. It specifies CASSYYGSNNEQFF.

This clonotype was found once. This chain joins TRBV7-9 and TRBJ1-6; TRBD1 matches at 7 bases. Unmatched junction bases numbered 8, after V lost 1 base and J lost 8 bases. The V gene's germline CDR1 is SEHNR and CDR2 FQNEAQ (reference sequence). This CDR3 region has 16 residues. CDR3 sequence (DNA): TGTGCCAGCAGCTTAGAGGCCACCGGGACAGATTCACCCCTCCACTTT. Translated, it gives CASSLEATGTDSPLHF.

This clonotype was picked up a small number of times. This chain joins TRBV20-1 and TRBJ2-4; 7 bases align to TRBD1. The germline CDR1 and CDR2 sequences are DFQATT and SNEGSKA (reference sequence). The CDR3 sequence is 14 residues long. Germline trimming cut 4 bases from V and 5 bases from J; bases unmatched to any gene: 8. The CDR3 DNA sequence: TGCAGTGCTACCACAGGGGCGAGAGAAAACATTCAGTACTTC. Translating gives CSATTGARENIQYF.